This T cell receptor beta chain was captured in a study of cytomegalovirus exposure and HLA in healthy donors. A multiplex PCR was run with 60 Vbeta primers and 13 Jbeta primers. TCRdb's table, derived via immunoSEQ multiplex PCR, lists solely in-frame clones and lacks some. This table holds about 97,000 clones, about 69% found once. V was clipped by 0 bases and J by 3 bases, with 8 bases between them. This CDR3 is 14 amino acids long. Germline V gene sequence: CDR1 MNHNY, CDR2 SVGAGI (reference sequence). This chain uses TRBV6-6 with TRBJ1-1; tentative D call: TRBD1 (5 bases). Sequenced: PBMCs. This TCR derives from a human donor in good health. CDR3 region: CASSYSGAHTEAFF. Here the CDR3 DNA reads TGTGCCAGCAGTTACTCAGGGGCGCACACTGAAGCTTTCTTT.